This T cell receptor (beta chain) was obtained from a study of STAT5B mutations in CD4+ large granular lymphocyte leukemia. Overall study results and limits: Without putative leukemic clones, patient CD4-sorted repertoires remained more clonal than healthy CD4+ repertoires. Top patient clones used TRBV06 genes more often: 8/27 versus 2/35 in controls.

Trimming cost V 7 bases and J 8 bases, with 18 bases left between them. The germline gives CDR1 SNHLY, CDR2 FYNNEI. This CDR3 is built from 14 residues. With regard to this clone: Its antigen is unknown.

The assay was run at survey level. The table came from immunoSEQ multiplex PCR; TCRdb's copy has only in-frame clones and leaves some out. Here the sample spans roughly 48,000 clones, around 70% being singletons. The specimen was CD4+ T cells from blood buffy coats. This receptor was obtained from a human donor in good health. This chain uses TRBV2 with TRBJ1-3; D possibly corresponds to TRBD1 (6 bases). CDR3 sequence reads: CASKIGQSLDTIYF. The CDR3 DNA reads TGTGCCAGCAAGATAGGACAGTCTTTAGACACCATATATTTT.